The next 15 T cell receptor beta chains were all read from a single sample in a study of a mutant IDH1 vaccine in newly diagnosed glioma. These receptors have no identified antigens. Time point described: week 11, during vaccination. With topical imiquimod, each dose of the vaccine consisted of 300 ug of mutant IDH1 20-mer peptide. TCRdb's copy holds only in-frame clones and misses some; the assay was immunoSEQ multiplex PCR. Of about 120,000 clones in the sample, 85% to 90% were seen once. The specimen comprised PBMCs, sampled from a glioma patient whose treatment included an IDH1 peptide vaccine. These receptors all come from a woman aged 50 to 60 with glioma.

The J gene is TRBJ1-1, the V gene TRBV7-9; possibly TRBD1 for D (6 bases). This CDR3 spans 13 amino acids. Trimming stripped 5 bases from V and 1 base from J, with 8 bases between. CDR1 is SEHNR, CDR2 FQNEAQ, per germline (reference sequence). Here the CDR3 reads CASSKGQNTEAFF. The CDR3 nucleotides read TGTGCCAGCAGCAAGGGACAGAACACTGAAGCTTTCTTT.

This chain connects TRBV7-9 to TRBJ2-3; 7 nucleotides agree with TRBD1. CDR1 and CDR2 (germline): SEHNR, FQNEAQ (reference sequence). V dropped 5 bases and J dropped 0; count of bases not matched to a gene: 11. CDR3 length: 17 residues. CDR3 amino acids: CASSPWTGSTSTDTQYF. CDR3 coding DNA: TGTGCCAGCAGCCCATGGACAGGATCAACTAGCACAGATACGCAGTATTTT. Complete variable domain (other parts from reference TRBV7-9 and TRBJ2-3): DTGVSQNPRHKITKRGQNVTFRCDPISEHNRLYWYRQTLGQGPEFLTYFQNEAQLEKSRLLSDRFSAERPKGSFSTLEIQRTEQGDSAMYLCASSPWTGSTSTDTQYFGPGTRLTVL.

CDR3 loop: CASSPRTGGLDEQYF. The CDR3 DNA reads TGTGCCAGCAGCCCACGGACAGGGGGCCTAGACGAGCAGTACTTC. The rearrangement uses TRBV13 and TRBJ2-5, with 11 bases lining up with TRBD1. The J call may be faulty, since TRBJ2-7 better matches the DNA end. The germline V gene encodes CDR1 PRHDT and CDR2 FYEKMQ (reference sequence). The CDR3 is 15 amino acids.

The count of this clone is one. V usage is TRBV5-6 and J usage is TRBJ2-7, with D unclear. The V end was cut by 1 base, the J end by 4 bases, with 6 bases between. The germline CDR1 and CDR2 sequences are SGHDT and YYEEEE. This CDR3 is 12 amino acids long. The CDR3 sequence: CASSLTRYEQYF. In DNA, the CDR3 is TGTGCCAGCAGCTTGACCCGATACGAGCAGTACTTC.

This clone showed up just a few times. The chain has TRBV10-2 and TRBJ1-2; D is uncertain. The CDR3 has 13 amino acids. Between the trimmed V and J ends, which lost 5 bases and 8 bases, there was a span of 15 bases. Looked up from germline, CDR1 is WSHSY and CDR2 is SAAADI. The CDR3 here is CASSLGRGRGYTF. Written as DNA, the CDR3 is TGCGCCAGCAGTCTGGGCCGAGGAAGGGGCTACACCTTC.

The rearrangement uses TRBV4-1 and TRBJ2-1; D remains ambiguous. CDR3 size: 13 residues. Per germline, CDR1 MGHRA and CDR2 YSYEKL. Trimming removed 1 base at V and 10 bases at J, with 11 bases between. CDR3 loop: CASSQVISNEQFF. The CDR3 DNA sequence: TGCGCCAGCAGCCAAGTAATTTCCAACGAGCAGTTCTTC.

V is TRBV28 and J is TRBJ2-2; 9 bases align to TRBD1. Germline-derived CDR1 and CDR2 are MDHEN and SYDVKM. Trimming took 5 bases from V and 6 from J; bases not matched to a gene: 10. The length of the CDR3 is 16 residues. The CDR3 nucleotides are TGTGCCAGCAGTCTCCGGACAGGGGTAGTCGCCGGGGAGCTGTTTTTT. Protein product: CASSLRTGVVAGELFF.

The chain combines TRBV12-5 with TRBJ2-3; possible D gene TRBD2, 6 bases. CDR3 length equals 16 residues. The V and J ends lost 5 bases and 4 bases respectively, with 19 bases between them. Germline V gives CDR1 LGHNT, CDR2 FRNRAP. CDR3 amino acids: CASGPPTSTFADTQYF. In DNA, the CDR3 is TGTGCTAGTGGTCCCCCGACTAGTACCTTCGCAGATACGCAGTATTTT.

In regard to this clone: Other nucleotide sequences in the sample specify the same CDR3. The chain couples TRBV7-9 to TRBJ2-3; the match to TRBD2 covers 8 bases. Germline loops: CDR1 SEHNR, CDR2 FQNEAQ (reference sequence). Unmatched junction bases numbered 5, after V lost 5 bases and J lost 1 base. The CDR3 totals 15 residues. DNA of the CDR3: TGTGCCAGCAGCCCCAGCGGGAGTGGCACAGATACGCAGTATTTT. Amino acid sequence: CASSPSGSGTDTQYF. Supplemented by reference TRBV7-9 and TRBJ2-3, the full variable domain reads DTGVSQNPRHKITKRGQNVTFRCDPISEHNRLYWYRQTLGQGPEFLTYFQNEAQLEKSRLLSDRFSAERPKGSFSTLEIQRTEQGDSAMYLCASSPSGSGTDTQYFGPGTRLTVL.

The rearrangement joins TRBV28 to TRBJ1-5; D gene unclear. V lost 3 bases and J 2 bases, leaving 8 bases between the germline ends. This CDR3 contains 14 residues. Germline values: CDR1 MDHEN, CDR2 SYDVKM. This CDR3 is CASSFRRGNQPQHF. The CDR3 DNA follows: TGTGCCAGCAGTTTCCGAAGGGGCAATCAGCCCCAGCATTTT.

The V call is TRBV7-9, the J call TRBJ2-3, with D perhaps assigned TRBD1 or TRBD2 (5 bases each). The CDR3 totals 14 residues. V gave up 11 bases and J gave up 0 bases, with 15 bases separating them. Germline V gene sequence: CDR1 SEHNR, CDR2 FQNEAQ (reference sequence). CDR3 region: CASPGTPSTDTQYF. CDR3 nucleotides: TGTGCCTCCCCCGGGACCCCTAGCACAGATACGCAGTATTTT. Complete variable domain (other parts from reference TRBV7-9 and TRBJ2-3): DTGVSQNPRHKITKRGQNVTFRCDPISEHNRLYWYRQTLGQGPEFLTYFQNEAQLEKSRLLSDRFSAERPKGSFSTLEIQRTEQGDSAMYLCASPGTPSTDTQYFGPGTRLTVL.

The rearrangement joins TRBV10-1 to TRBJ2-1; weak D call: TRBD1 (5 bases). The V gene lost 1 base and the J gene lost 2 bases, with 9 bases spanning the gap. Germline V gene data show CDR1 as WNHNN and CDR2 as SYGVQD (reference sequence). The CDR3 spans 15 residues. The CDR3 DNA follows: TGCGCCAGCAGTGAGTTAACAGGTACCTACAATGAGCAGTTCTTC. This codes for CASSELTGTYNEQFF.

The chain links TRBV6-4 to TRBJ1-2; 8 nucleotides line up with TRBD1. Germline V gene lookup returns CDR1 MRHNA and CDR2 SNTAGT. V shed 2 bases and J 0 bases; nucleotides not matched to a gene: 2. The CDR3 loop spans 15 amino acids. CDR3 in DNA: TGTGCCAGCAGTGACGGACAGGGAGCTAACTATGGCTACACCTTC. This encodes CASSDGQGANYGYTF.

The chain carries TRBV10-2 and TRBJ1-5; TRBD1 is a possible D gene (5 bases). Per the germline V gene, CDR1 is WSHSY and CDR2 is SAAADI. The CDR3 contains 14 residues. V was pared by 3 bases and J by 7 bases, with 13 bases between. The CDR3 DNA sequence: TGCGCCAGCAGTGATAGTCAGGGCAGGCAGCCCCAGCATTTT. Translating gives CASSDSQGRQPQHF.

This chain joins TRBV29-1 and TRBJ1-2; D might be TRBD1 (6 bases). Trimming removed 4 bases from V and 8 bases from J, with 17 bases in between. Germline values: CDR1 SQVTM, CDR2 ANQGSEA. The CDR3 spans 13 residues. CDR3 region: CSVVFQGREGYTF. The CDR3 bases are TGCAGCGTTGTTTTTCAGGGGCGGGAGGGCTACACCTTC.